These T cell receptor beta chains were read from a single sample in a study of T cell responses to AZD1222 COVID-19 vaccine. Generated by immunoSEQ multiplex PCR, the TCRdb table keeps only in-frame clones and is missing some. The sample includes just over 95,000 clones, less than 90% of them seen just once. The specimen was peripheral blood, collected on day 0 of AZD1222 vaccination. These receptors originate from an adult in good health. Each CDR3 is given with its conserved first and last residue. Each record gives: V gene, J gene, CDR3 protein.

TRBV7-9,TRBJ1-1,CASSLTEIEAFF
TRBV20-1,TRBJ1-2,CSARANYGYTF
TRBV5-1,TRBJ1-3,CASSLDSDSGNTIYF
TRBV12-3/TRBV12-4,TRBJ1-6,CASSRNTGAALHF
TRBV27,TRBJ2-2,CASSDGGSHTGELFF
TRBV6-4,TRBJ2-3,CASRGGLAADTQYF
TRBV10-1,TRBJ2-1,CASGGWRPNEQFF
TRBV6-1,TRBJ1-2,CASSEAAGAYGYTF
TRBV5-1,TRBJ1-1,CASSLDGTGGQSGSTEAFF
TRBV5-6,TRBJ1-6,CASSFWGHYNSPLHF
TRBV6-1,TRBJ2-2,CASSARTGGNTGELFF
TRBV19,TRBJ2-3,CASNGGWRDTQYF